This T cell receptor beta chain comes out of a study of OX40 agonist ivuxolimab in advanced cancers. The junction had 1 base not matched to a gene; V was cut back by 5 bases and J by 3 bases. Germline V CDR1 and CDR2: ENHRY, SYGVKD. The CDR3 consists of 12 residues. This clone has more than one count but fewer than ten. The protocol was immunoSEQ multiplex PCR, while the TCRdb copy is restricted to in-frame clones and leaves out a portion. The table records about 12,000 clones, just under 75% of them present only once. This receptor was obtained from an adult with an advanced solid tumor such as melanoma, head and neck, liver or kidney cancer. The sample was CD4+ or CD8+ T cells sorted from blood, taken in a trial of the OX40 agonist ivuxolimab. The rearrangement links TRBV10-3 to TRBJ2-7; 7 nucleotides line up with TRBD1. CDR3 region: CAISPGGYEQYF. In DNA, the CDR3 is TGTGCCATCAGTCCAGGGGGCTACGAGCAGTACTTC.